This TCR beta chain comes out of a study of blood T cell repertoires in COVID-19. Study context: Researchers got acute and convalescent COVID-19 samples from the United States, Italy and Spain. Sources were T cells, B-cell-depleted T cells, or PBMCs; the material itself was cDNA or gDNA.

The CDR3 runs 14 residues. J was trimmed by 2 bases and V by 7 bases; bases with no gene match: 5. Germline-derived CDR1 and CDR2 are MNHEY and SVGAGI. Data came from immunoSEQ multiplex PCR; TCRdb stores just in-frame clones and leaves some out. The table records about 170,000 clones, approximately 86% of them present only once. The V gene is TRBV6-5, the J gene TRBJ1-1; 9 bases line up with TRBD1. The sequenced material came from peripheral blood. The clonotype originates from a man in his 70s with acute or convalescent COVID-19. The CDR3 region has the DNA TGTGCCAGCATCCGGACAGGGGTAAACACTGAAGCTTTCTTT. It specifies CASIRTGVNTEAFF.